This TCR beta chain was sequenced for a study of CD8 T cells in ankylosing spondylitis. General study results and limits: Disease-linked clones were found to be CD8+ and relatively rare in peripheral blood. There was a TCR beta motif, made of several highly homologous variants, that appeared characteristic of ankylosing spondylitis blood. Earlier work had already found some motif variants in reactive arthritis synovial fluid and blood. Matched ankylosing spondylitis synovial fluid reportedly showed significant enrichment of disease-linked clones.

CDR3 size: 15 residues. CDR1 is DFQATT and CDR2 is SNEGSKA in the germline V gene (reference sequence). Trimming left V 0 bases short and J 6 bases short, with 18 bases between. This clonotype has ten or more counts. Antigen: not known. Making use of molecular barcodes, quantitative 5'-RACE generated TCR beta libraries. TCRdb itself ran the 5' RACE reads through MiXCR, one entry per CDR3 protein. The table has more than 500,000 distinct CDR3 sequences, less than 6% seen once. This sequence originates from a male donor with ankylosing spondylitis. V usage is TRBV20-1 and J usage is TRBJ2-7; possibly TRBD1 for D (5 bases). The sequenced sample consisted of blood, either unsorted or a sorted T cell fraction (not recorded which). This CDR3 reads CSARDSMTANGEQYF. CDR3 nucleotide sequence: TGCAGTGCTAGAGACTCCATGACAGCCAATGGCGAGCAGTACTTC.